The 3 T cell receptor beta chains below all came from one sample that was sequenced in a study of T-cell memory formation after mild COVID-19. Each CDR3 protein gets one entry after TCRdb re-called the 5' RACE reads with MiXCR. The table has approximately 260,000 distinct CDR3 sequences, more than 15% seen once; the top ten hold approximately 22%. The specimen sequenced was PBMCs or a T cell subset sorted from them (not recorded which). The receptors here all came from a man aged 18 to 29 who had mild COVID-19 (a few samples of this study predate the infection). Cell type and time point are not known.

J is TRBJ1-3 and V is TRBV3-1; 7 bases fit TRBD1. Per the germline V gene, CDR1 is LGHDT and CDR2 is YNNKEL (reference sequence). The CDR3 is 14 amino acids. V lost 6 bases and J lost 2; bases outside the gene matches: 4. The CDR3 DNA reads as TGTGCCAGCAGGAACAGGGGTGCTGGAAACACCATATATTTT. It is translated as CASRNRGAGNTIYF.

The CDR3 coding sequence is TGTGCCAGAGCGAGGGGGACTAGCGGGGGCCCAGCTGAGACCCAGTACTTC. Protein: CARARGTSGGPAETQYF. J is TRBJ2-5 and V is TRBV6-2 or TRBV6-3; 14 bases are shared with TRBD2. V was clipped by 9 bases and J by 5 bases; unmatched bases: 14. Germline V gives CDR1 MNHEY, CDR2 SVGEGT. The CDR3 runs to 17 residues.

The chain recombines TRBV5-1 with TRBJ1-3; D is perhaps TRBD1 (5 bases). Per germline, CDR1 SGHRS and CDR2 YFSETQ. V was pared by 4 bases and J by 3 bases, with 8 bases between. This CDR3 region has 13 residues. CDR3 residues: CASSEGNGNTIYF. The CDR3 DNA sequence: TGCGCCAGCAGCGAGGGGAATGGAAACACCATATATTTT.